These 30 T cell receptor beta chains came from one sample sequenced in a study of somatic mutations in cytotoxic T cells in rheumatoid arthritis. Produced via immunoSEQ multiplex PCR; TCRdb's table is partial and in-frame only. The sample includes some 14,000 clones, around 72% of them seen just once. Sequenced material: CD8+ T cells sorted from blood. These receptor sequences come from an adult with rheumatoid arthritis.

This chain's CDR3 is CASSPRVDYNEQFF. For the CDR3, the DNA is TGTGCCAGCAGCCCGCGGGTAGACTACAATGAGCAGTTCTTC. The rearrangement links TRBV7-8 to TRBJ2-1, with D perhaps TRBD2 (5 bases). V lost 5 bases and J lost 3, with 11 bases in between. The CDR3 is 14 residues long. In germline, CDR1 is SGHVS, CDR2 FQNEAQ.

The rearrangement joins TRBV9 to TRBJ2-3, with D perhaps TRBD1 (5 bases). CDR1 is SGDLS and CDR2 is YYNGEE in the germline V gene. This CDR3 has 14 amino acids. The germline V and J ends were trimmed by 4 bases and 6 bases, with 15 bases remaining between them. CDR3 in DNA: TGTGCCAGCAGCCCAAAGGGGCCAACGGATACGCAGTATTTT. Amino acids: CASSPKGPTDTQYF. The full variable domain, completed using reference TRBV9 and TRBJ2-3, is DSGVTQTPKHLITATGQRVTLRCSPRSGDLSVYWYQQSLDQGLQFLIQYYNGEERAKGNILERFSAQQFPDLHSELNLSSLELGDSALYFCASSPKGPTDTQYFGPGTRLTVL.

This clone was seen more than once but under ten times. The chain is built from TRBV29-1 and TRBJ1-2; the D is unclear. Trimming cost V 7 bases and J 4 bases, with 10 bases left between them. Germline-derived CDR1 and CDR2 are SQVTM and ANQGSEA. This CDR3 has 11 amino acids. CDR3 sequence (DNA): TGCAGCGCACGCGTTCTCTATGGCTACACCTTC. The encoded protein is CSARVLYGYTF.

CDR3 DNA: TGTGCCAGCACCTCGGACCTTACTAAGAACACTGAAGCTTTCTTT. Its protein is CASTSDLTKNTEAFF. The chain is built from TRBV7-9 and TRBJ1-1; D is unresolved. V was clipped by 7 bases and J by 1 base, with 16 bases between them. The germline CDR1 and CDR2 sequences are SEHNR and FQNEAQ (reference sequence). This CDR3 region has 15 residues.

The rearrangement links TRBV27 to TRBJ2-2, with 8 positions matching TRBD2. Germline V gene sequence: CDR1 MNHEY, CDR2 SMNVEV (reference sequence). This CDR3 spans 18 amino acids. The V and J ends lost 5 bases and 0 bases, in that order; junction bases with no gene match: 11. In nucleotides, the CDR3 is TGTGCCAGCAGTCACAGTCCTCTAGCGGGTGCGAACACCGGGGAGCTGTTTTTT. Protein: CASSHSPLAGANTGELFF.

The genes are TRBV30 and TRBJ2-3; D possibly uses TRBD1 or TRBD2 (7 bases each). Germline CDR1 GTSNPN, CDR2 SVGIG (reference sequence). The CDR3 is 15 residues long. Trimming removed 3 bases at V and 4 bases at J, with 17 bases between. CDR3 sequence reads: CAWRRRGGASDTQYF. The CDR3 coding sequence is TGTGCCTGGAGGCGCAGGGGGGGCGCATCAGATACGCAGTATTTT.

The chain uses TRBV7-6 and TRBJ2-7; possible D gene TRBD2, 5 bases. CDR1 is SGHVS, CDR2 FNYEAQ, per germline. V lost 5 bases to trimming and J lost 3 bases, with 14 bases between them. The CDR3 totals 14 residues. The DNA for the CDR3 is TGTGCCAGCAGCACACCAACACGGGGCTACGAGCAGTACTTC. Translating it yields CASSTPTRGYEQYF.

This clone was seen only a few times. The rearrangement links TRBV27 to TRBJ2-7, with no clear D. This CDR3 comprises 13 residues. Germline CDR1 and CDR2: MNHEY and SMNVEV (reference sequence). Trimming removed 6 bases from V and 5 bases from J, with 14 bases in between. Written as DNA, the CDR3 is TGTGCCAGCAGACCAACCCGACCCCACGAGCAGTACTTC. The encoded protein is CASRPTRPHEQYF.

The genes are TRBV19 and TRBJ2-1; D possibly corresponds to TRBD1 (5 bases). V gave up 9 bases and J gave up 0 bases, with 15 bases separating them. This CDR3 region has 15 residues. Germline V gives CDR1 LNHDA, CDR2 SQIVND (reference sequence). The DNA of the CDR3 is TGTGCCAGCAGCGCCGACAGTAGCTCCTACAATGAGCAGTTCTTC. Translation: CASSADSSSYNEQFF. Combining the CDR3 with reference TRBV19 and TRBJ2-1 gives the whole variable domain DGGITQSPKYLFRKEGQNVTLSCEQNLNHDAMYWYRQDPGQGLRLIYYSQIVNDFQKGDIAEGYSVSREKKESFPLTVTSAQKNPTAFYLCASSADSSSYNEQFFGPGTRLTVL.

The chain carries TRBV10-3 and TRBJ1-2; 7 bases map to TRBD1. The CDR3 has 15 amino acids. The V and J ends lost 0 bases and 2 bases, in that order; junction bases with no gene match: 3. Germline lookup yields CDR1 ENHRY and CDR2 SYGVKD. The CDR3 DNA reads as TGTGCCATCAGTGAGTCCGAGGGGGCGAACTATGGCTACACCTTC. Amino acids: CAISESEGANYGYTF.

V and J are TRBV10-3 and TRBJ2-1; D not resolved. The germline CDR1 and CDR2 sequences are ENHRY and SYGVKD. Trimming cost V 2 bases and J 10 bases, with 12 bases left between them. The CDR3 has 13 amino acids. The CDR3 loop is CAISEPWFREQFF. CDR3 in DNA: TGTGCCATCAGTGAGCCCTGGTTCAGGGAGCAGTTCTTC.

The rearrangement joins TRBV19 to TRBJ1-5; no firm D call. Germline V gene lookup returns CDR1 LNHDA and CDR2 SQIVND (reference sequence). The CDR3 has 14 residues. V dropped 3 bases and J dropped 3 bases, with 9 bases sitting between them. The CDR3 here is CASSIPLPNQPQHF. The CDR3 nucleotides read TGTGCCAGTAGTATCCCCCTCCCCAATCAGCCCCAGCATTTT.

The chain carries TRBV6-5 and TRBJ2-5; 7 bases are a match to TRBD2. This CDR3 comprises 15 residues. The germline V gene has CDR1 MNHEY and CDR2 SVGAGI. The junction had 8 bases not matched to a gene; V was cut back by 2 bases and J by 5 bases. The CDR3 DNA reads as TGTGCCAGCAGTTACGGCGGGGGAATAAGGGAGACCCAGTACTTC. As protein: CASSYGGGIRETQYF.

The CDR3 region is CASSPHPGASEGEAFF. The CDR3 DNA is TGTGCCAGCAGCCCCCACCCCGGGGCCTCCGAGGGAGAAGCTTTCTTT. V gene TRBV9 combines with J gene TRBJ1-1; perhaps TRBD1 as D (5 bases). Germline V gene sequence: CDR1 SGDLS, CDR2 YYNGEE. Trimming took 4 bases from V and 8 from J, leaving 24 bases between them. The CDR3 runs 16 residues. Combining the CDR3 with reference TRBV9 and TRBJ1-1 gives the whole variable domain DSGVTQTPKHLITATGQRVTLRCSPRSGDLSVYWYQQSLDQGLQFLIQYYNGEERAKGNILERFSAQQFPDLHSELNLSSLELGDSALYFCASSPHPGASEGEAFFGQGTRLTVV.

The V call is TRBV28, the J call TRBJ2-1, with 10 bases that match TRBD1. Germline CDR1 is MDHEN and CDR2 is SYDVKM. The junction had 2 bases not matched to a gene; V was cut back by 5 bases and J by 4 bases. The CDR3 runs 14 residues. This CDR3 reads CASSPGQGYNEQFF. As DNA, the CDR3 is TGTGCCAGCAGTCCGGGACAGGGGTACAATGAGCAGTTCTTC.

The chain carries TRBV4-2 and TRBJ1-4; D perhaps matches TRBD1 (6 bases). Germline lookup yields CDR1 LGHNA and CDR2 YNFKEQ. The CDR3 totals 18 residues. V lost 2 bases and J lost 5, with 21 bases in between. The DNA of the CDR3 is TGTGCCAGCAGCCAACACTTAACACTGGACAGCTCGAATGAAAAACTGTTTTTT. Translation: CASSQHLTLDSSNEKLFF.

The rearrangement uses TRBV6-1 and TRBJ1-4; D not certain. V lost 6 bases and J lost 3, with 14 bases in between. This CDR3 is 15 amino acids long. The germline V gene encodes CDR1 MNHNS and CDR2 SASEGT. CDR3 amino acids: CASSAERQPNEKLFF. The DNA of the CDR3 is TGTGCCAGCAGCGCGGAAAGGCAGCCTAATGAAAAACTGTTTTTT.

V gene TRBV2 combines with J gene TRBJ2-7; D may be TRBD2 (6 bases). Germline assignment: CDR1 SNHLY and CDR2 FYNNEI. This CDR3 comprises 12 residues. Trimming cost V 8 bases and J 5 bases, with 13 bases left between them. CDR3 sequence: CASEEGRNEQYF. The CDR3 DNA follows: TGTGCCAGCGAGGAGGGTCGAAACGAGCAGTACTTC. Full variable domain (rest looked up from reference TRBV2 and TRBJ2-7): EPEVTQTPSHQVTQMGQEVILRCVPISNHLYFYWYRQILGQKVEFLVSFYNNEISEKSEIFDDQFSVERPDGSNFTLKIRSTKLEDSAMYFCASEEGRNEQYFGPGTRLTVT.

This chain links TRBV6-1 with TRBJ1-5; D gene ambiguous. The CDR3 covers 15 residues. CDR1 and CDR2 from the germline V gene are MNHNS and SASEGT. The V end was cut by 4 bases, the J end by 4 bases, with 14 bases between. This CDR3 is CASSVVAAPNQPQHF. CDR3 nucleotides: TGTGCCAGCAGTGTTGTTGCAGCCCCGAATCAGCCCCAGCATTTT.

The chain carries TRBV9 and TRBJ2-3; possible D gene TRBD2, 7 bases. The CDR3 runs to 15 residues. The germline V and J ends were trimmed by 1 base and 4 bases, with 13 bases remaining between them. CDR1 SGDLS and CDR2 YYNGEE come from the germline V gene. The CDR3 sequence is CASSVTGGGADTQYF. In DNA form, the CDR3 reads TGTGCCAGCAGCGTAACGGGCGGGGGCGCAGATACGCAGTATTTT.

This chain links TRBV10-3 with TRBJ2-3; D is perhaps TRBD1 or TRBD2 (5 bases each). With 2 bases removed from V and 5 bases from J, the gap between germline ends came to 8 bases. This CDR3 has 13 amino acids. CDR1 and CDR2 from the germline V gene are ENHRY and SYGVKD. The CDR3 DNA sequence: TGTGCCATCAGTGAGCTGGGGGAAGATACGCAGTATTTT. This gives the protein CAISELGEDTQYF.

The rearrangement uses TRBV4-2 and TRBJ2-7; 10 positions agree with TRBD2. With V trimmed by 0 bases and J by 3 bases, 5 bases remained unmatched. The CDR3 is made up of 16 amino acids. CDR1 and CDR2 (germline): LGHNA, YNFKEQ. CDR3 sequence (DNA): TGTGCCAGCAGCCAAGAATGGACTAGCGGTTACTACGAGCAGTACTTC. Amino acid sequence: CASSQEWTSGYYEQYF.

The chain links TRBV6-5 to TRBJ1-1; no clear D. The CDR3 loop spans 15 amino acids. Germline loops: CDR1 MNHEY, CDR2 SVGAGI. V gave up 2 bases and J gave up 1 base, with 11 bases separating them. CDR3 region: CASSYGGHGNTEAFF. CDR3 DNA: TGTGCCAGCAGTTACGGAGGGCATGGGAACACTGAAGCTTTCTTT.

The CDR3 region is CSVERTDLYGYTF. DNA of the CDR3: TGCAGCGTTGAGCGGACAGACCTCTATGGCTACACCTTC. The gene calls are TRBV29-1 and TRBJ1-2; tentative D call: TRBD1 (6 bases). Trimming took off 3 bases at V and 4 bases at J, with 12 bases between the two ends. Germline V gene data show CDR1 as SQVTM and CDR2 as ANQGSEA. The CDR3 spans 13 residues.

The V gene is TRBV4-1, the J gene TRBJ2-7, with 7 nucleotides matching TRBD2. V lost 2 bases to trimming and J lost 6 bases; unmatched junction nucleotides: 4. CDR1 is MGHRA, CDR2 YSYEKL, per germline. This CDR3 has 13 residues. DNA of the CDR3: TGCGCCAGCAGCCAACTTTTAGCGGGCGAGCAGTACTTC. Translating it yields CASSQLLAGEQYF.

V usage is TRBV5-6 and J usage is TRBJ2-2; tentatively, D is TRBD1 (5 bases). The CDR3 sequence is 16 residues long. The V and J ends lost 0 bases and 1 base respectively, with 10 bases between them. CDR1 is SGHDT and CDR2 is YYEEEE in the germline V gene. CDR3 region: CASSLEAGRNTGELFF. CDR3 sequence (DNA): TGTGCCAGCAGCTTGGAGGCAGGGCGGAACACCGGGGAGCTGTTTTTT.

V usage is TRBV5-6 and J usage is TRBJ1-1; TRBD1 aligns across 9 bases. Germline V gives CDR1 SGHDT, CDR2 YYEEEE. CDR3 length: 14 amino acids. The trim removed 4 bases at V and 6 bases at J, leaving 7 bases unmatched. The CDR3 DNA follows: TGTGCCAGCAGCGGGAGGGGACAGGGCCCTGAAGCTTTCTTT. Translated, it gives CASSGRGQGPEAFF.

This chain uses TRBV4-2 with TRBJ2-7, with D unresolved. This CDR3 contains 12 residues. Trimming took off 0 bases at V and 3 bases at J, with 3 bases between the two ends. The germline CDR1 and CDR2 sequences are LGHNA and YNFKEQ. CDR3 bases: TGTGCCAGCAGCCAAGATCTCTACGAGCAGTACTTC. Encoded protein: CASSQDLYEQYF.

This sequence joins TRBV6-1 and TRBJ1-1, with D tentatively TRBD1 (6 bases). The CDR3 spans 13 residues. Germline CDR1 MNHNS, CDR2 SASEGT. Trimming shortened V by 10 bases and J by 1 base, and 13 bases separated the two germline ends. The CDR3 here is CATLQGWNTEAFF. Here the CDR3 DNA reads TGTGCCACCCTACAGGGATGGAACACTGAAGCTTTCTTT.

This chain uses TRBV27 with TRBJ2-5; 8 bases align to TRBD2. This CDR3 region has 14 residues. V lost 6 bases and J lost 4; bases outside the gene matches: 7. Germline CDR1 is MNHEY and CDR2 is SMNVEV (reference sequence). CDR3 DNA: TGTGCCAGCAGGGTGAGGAGCGGGAGAGAGACCCAGTACTTC. Amino acids: CASRVRSGRETQYF.